This T cell receptor (beta chain) was sequenced in a study of neurological immune-mediated disorders. TCRdb reprocessed the 5' RACE reads via MiXCR and lists one record per CDR3 protein. Among tens of thousands of distinct CDR3 sequences listed, approximately 10% were seen once. General study results and limits: In HTLV-1-associated myelopathy, TCR clonal expansion was greatest, and in multiple sclerosis it was least, below healthy controls.

The CDR3 is 11 residues long. The V end was cut by 4 bases, the J end by 1 base, with 2 bases between. Germline V gene data show CDR1 as SQVTM and CDR2 as ANQGSEA. This clonotype was found many times. The antigen remains undetermined. The chain employs TRBV29-1 and TRBJ1-3, with D unclear. What was sequenced was PBMCs. The origin of this receptor is a woman between 25 and 40 years old with HTLV-1-associated myelopathy (HAM/TSP). The CDR3 region is CSVVSGNTIYF. The CDR3 bases are TGCAGCGTTGTTTCTGGAAACACCATATATTTT.